One and the same sample provided the 12 T cell receptor beta chains below, sequenced in a study of shared T cell receptors in the human thymus. The protocol was immunoSEQ multiplex PCR, while the TCRdb copy is restricted to in-frame clones and leaves out a portion. The sample carries about 610,000 clones, approximately 90% recorded once. These data also formed part of another study, on human thymus T cells.

The specimen sequenced was thymocytes. The receptors derive from a boy younger than two with a congenital heart defect.

The rearrangement uses TRBV10-3 and TRBJ1-2; D is possibly TRBD1 (6 bases). Germline-derived CDR1 and CDR2 are ENHRY and SYGVKD. The ends were cut back, 7 bases at V and 4 bases at J, with 19 bases in the middle. The CDR3 runs to 15 residues. CDR3 residues: CAINPGGGTPYGYTF. The DNA for the CDR3 is TGTGCCATCAACCCGGGGGGCGGGACACCCTATGGCTACACCTTC.

The chain recombines TRBV29-1 with TRBJ2-7, with 9 bases that match TRBD2. The CDR3 is 14 residues long. V lost 4 bases and J lost 0; bases outside the gene matches: 4. Germline lookup yields CDR1 SQVTM and CDR2 ANQGSEA. CDR3 sequence (DNA): TGCAGCGTTGTAGCGGGGGAGAGCTCCTACGAGCAGTACTTC. This sequence encodes CSVVAGESSYEQYF.

This chain connects TRBV19 to TRBJ2-7; 10 bases line up with TRBD2. Looked up from germline, CDR1 is LNHDA and CDR2 is SQIVND (reference sequence). V shed 7 bases and J 3 bases; nucleotides not matched to a gene: 6. The CDR3 contains 14 residues. CDR3 residues: CASNPGTSVYEQYF. In nucleotides, the CDR3 is TGTGCCAGTAACCCCGGGACTAGCGTCTACGAGCAGTACTTC.

J is TRBJ1-5 and V is TRBV4-1, with TRBD1 matching 8 bases. CDR1 MGHRA and CDR2 YSYEKL come from the germline V gene. This CDR3 has 17 amino acids. Germline trimming cut 0 bases from V and 2 bases from J; bases unmatched to any gene: 6. The CDR3 spells CASSQEYRGTGNQPQHF. As DNA, the CDR3 is TGCGCCAGCAGCCAAGAGTACAGGGGGACGGGCAATCAGCCCCAGCATTTT.

The genes are TRBV7-2 and TRBJ2-7, with 7 positions matching TRBD1. The CDR3 contains 15 residues. Germline V gene sequence: CDR1 SGHTA, CDR2 FQGNSA. J lost 4 bases, V lost 2 bases, and 8 bases had no gene match. The CDR3 is CASSLKGANRYEQYF. The CDR3 DNA reads TGTGCCAGCAGCTTAAAGGGGGCGAATCGATACGAGCAGTACTTC. Full variable domain (outside the CDR3, taken from reference TRBV7-2 and TRBJ2-7): GAGVSQSPSNKVTEKGKDVELRCDPISGHTALYWYRQSLGQGLEFLIYFQGNSAPDKSGLPSDRFSAERTGGSVSTLTIQRTQQEDSAVYLCASSLKGANRYEQYFGPGTRLTVT.

The chain links TRBV5-1 to TRBJ2-3; the D gene is possibly TRBD2 (6 bases). The CDR3 consists of 15 residues. Trimming took off 2 bases at V and 2 bases at J, with 12 bases between the two ends. CDR1 is SGHRS, CDR2 YFSETQ, per germline. Here the CDR3 DNA reads TGCGCCAGCAGCTTTAGCGGTCAATACACAGATACGCAGTATTTT. Protein: CASSFSGQYTDTQYF.

The chain is built from TRBV5-1 and TRBJ2-7, with D unclear. Germline CDR1 SGHRS, CDR2 YFSETQ. V gave up 1 base and J gave up 6 bases, with 23 bases separating them. The CDR3 has 17 amino acids. The CDR3 DNA sequence: TGCGCCAGCAGCTTGACAGTCACTTCTTCAGTGGGCATCGAGCAGTACTTC. It yields the protein CASSLTVTSSVGIEQYF.

The rearrangement links TRBV5-1 to TRBJ2-7, with 7 bases lining up with TRBD1. Germline V gene lookup returns CDR1 SGHRS and CDR2 YFSETQ. With V trimmed by 3 bases and J by 4 bases, 1 base remained unmatched. The CDR3 loop spans 12 amino acids. The CDR3 DNA sequence: TGCGCCAGCAGCTGGGACAGATACGAGCAGTACTTC. This gives the protein CASSWDRYEQYF.

The V call is TRBV12-5, the J call TRBJ2-7; D is perhaps TRBD1 (6 bases). V lost 4 bases to trimming and J lost 0 bases, with 16 bases between them. The CDR3 is 16 residues long. CDR1 and CDR2 (germline): LGHNT, FRNRAP. The CDR3: CASGSDRDTPSYEQYF. CDR3 in DNA: TGTGCTAGTGGTTCTGACCGGGACACCCCCTCCTACGAGCAGTACTTC.

V gene TRBV10-1 combines with J gene TRBJ2-7; D may be TRBD2 (7 bases). This CDR3 spans 16 amino acids. V shed 0 bases and J shed 6 bases, with 18 bases lying between them. Germline V gives CDR1 WNHNN, CDR2 SYGVQD (reference sequence). The DNA of the CDR3 is TGCGCCAGCAGTGAGTCTCGGGGGGCCGCCCCGGTCGAGCAGTACTTC. Translating it yields CASSESRGAAPVEQYF.

J is TRBJ2-1 and V is TRBV4-2; D may be TRBD2 (6 bases). This CDR3 region has 15 residues. Germline-derived CDR1 and CDR2 are LGHNA and YNFKEQ. The ends were cut back, 1 base at V and 8 bases at J, with 15 bases in the middle. The DNA for the CDR3 is TGTGCCAGCAGCCAAGTGGAGGGCCTGGTTTATGAGCAGTTCTTC. Translating it yields CASSQVEGLVYEQFF.

This clone appeared once. V gene TRBV6-6 combines with J gene TRBJ1-1; maybe TRBD1 (6 bases). The CDR3 totals 13 residues. V lost 5 bases to trimming and J lost 1 base, with 8 bases between them. Germline V gives CDR1 MNHNY, CDR2 SVGAGI (reference sequence). CDR3 DNA: TGTGCCAGCAGTACAGGGTGGAACACTGAAGCTTTCTTT. Encoded protein: CASSTGWNTEAFF.